Listed below are T cell receptor beta chains from one sample, sequenced in a study of shared clonotypes between healthy human individuals. Produced via immunoSEQ multiplex PCR; TCRdb's table is partial and in-frame only. This table has about 1 million clones, 70% to 80% appearing once. Input material: memory CD4+ T cells sorted from blood. Every receptor here comes from a man between 18 and 29 years old in good health. The CDR3 runs from the conserved cysteine through the conserved F or W. A D gene is named only where the DNA matches it firmly. Some rows have no size entry. The others give once, few or many, or a class for an expanded clone.

clone size: .; V gene: TRBV7-2; CDR3 length: 17; J gene: TRBJ1-5; D gene: .; CDR3 DNA: TGTGCCAGCAGCTTAGGCATGGGGGTTTCTAGCAATCAGCCCCAGCATTTT; CDR3 protein: CASSLGMGVSSNQPQHF
clone size: .; V gene: TRBV28; CDR3 length: 14; J gene: TRBJ1-3; D gene: .; CDR3 DNA: TGTGCCAGCAGGTCCGAGGGATCGCGGAACACCATATATTTT; CDR3 protein: CASRSEGSRNTIYF
clone size: few; V gene: TRBV5-4; CDR3 length: 17; J gene: TRBJ2-1; D gene: TRBD2; CDR3 DNA: TGTGCCAGCAGCTTGTCGTTAGCGGGGGGAATGAAGAATGAGCAGTTCTTC; CDR3 protein: CASSLSLAGGMKNEQFF
clone size: .; V gene: TRBV27; CDR3 length: 13; J gene: TRBJ2-2; D gene: .; CDR3 DNA: TGTGCCAGCAGTTGGGTGAACACCGGGGAGCTGTTTTTT; CDR3 protein: CASSWVNTGELFF
clone size: .; V gene: TRBV2; CDR3 length: 15; J gene: TRBJ2-5; D gene: TRBD2; CDR3 DNA: TGTGCCAGCGAAGTGGTAGCGGGAGCCCCAGAGACCCAGTACTTC; CDR3 protein: CASEVVAGAPETQYF
clone size: .; V gene: TRBV29-1; CDR3 length: 15; J gene: TRBJ2-7; D gene: TRBD1; CDR3 DNA: TGCAGCGTCGGAAGAGTCGGGACAGGGGTTTTCGAGCAGTACTTC; CDR3 protein: CSVGRVGTGVFEQYF
clone size: .; V gene: TRBV10-3; CDR3 length: 12; J gene: TRBJ2-7; D gene: .; CDR3 DNA: TGTGCCACTGGGACGGACCCCTACGAGCAGTACTTC; CDR3 protein: CATGTDPYEQYF
clone size: .; V gene: TRBV5-1; CDR3 length: 14; J gene: TRBJ2-3; D gene: .; CDR3 DNA: TGCGCCAGCACCCGGGACAAGAGCACAGATACGCAGTATTTT; CDR3 protein: CASTRDKSTDTQYF
clone size: .; V gene: TRBV5-6; CDR3 length: 15; J gene: TRBJ1-4; D gene: .; CDR3 DNA: TGTGCCAGCAGCTTGGTCGGGGTCCACGATGAAAAACTGTTTTTT; CDR3 protein: CASSLVGVHDEKLFF
clone size: .; V gene: TRBV7-8; CDR3 length: 13; J gene: TRBJ1-1; D gene: .; CDR3 DNA: TGTGCCAGCAGCTACCAAATGGGGACTGAAGCTTTCTTT; CDR3 protein: CASSYQMGTEAFF
clone size: .; V gene: TRBV30; CDR3 length: 14; J gene: TRBJ1-3; D gene: TRBD1; CDR3 DNA: TGTGCCCGGAAAAGGACAGGGGGTGGAAACACCATATATTTT; CDR3 protein: CARKRTGGGNTIYF
clone size: .; V gene: TRBV18; CDR3 length: 13; J gene: TRBJ1-4; D gene: .; CDR3 DNA: TGTGCCAGCAGCCCGGGACGGCGAGAAAAACTGTTTTTT; CDR3 protein: CASSPGRREKLFF
clone size: few; V gene: TRBV19; CDR3 length: 13; J gene: TRBJ2-3; D gene: .; CDR3 DNA: TGTGCCAGTAGTATTGGGAATTCAGATACGCAGTATTTT; CDR3 protein: CASSIGNSDTQYF
clone size: .; V gene: TRBV7-9; CDR3 length: 13; J gene: TRBJ1-2; D gene: .; CDR3 DNA: TGTGCCAGCAGCCCAATGGGTGGAGATGGCTACACCTTC; CDR3 protein: CASSPMGGDGYTF
clone size: .; V gene: TRBV9; CDR3 length: 14; J gene: TRBJ2-2; D gene: .; CDR3 DNA: TGTGCCAGCAGCGTAGTTGGGTCTGCCGGGGAGCTGTTTTTT; CDR3 protein: CASSVVGSAGELFF
clone size: .; V gene: TRBV28; CDR3 length: 14; J gene: TRBJ1-2; D gene: TRBD1; CDR3 DNA: TGTGCCAGCAGACCACTTGTAGGACAGGGTGGCTACACCTTC; CDR3 protein: CASRPLVGQGGYTF
clone size: .; V gene: TRBV19; CDR3 length: 13; J gene: TRBJ2-5; D gene: TRBD2; CDR3 DNA: TGTGCCAGTGGGGGGGGAACCAAAGAGACCCAGTACTTC; CDR3 protein: CASGGGTKETQYF
clone size: few; V gene: TRBV30; CDR3 length: 15; J gene: TRBJ1-4; D gene: .; CDR3 DNA: TGTGCCTGGAGCCTGTCGGGGGGGAGGAATGAAAAACTGTTTTTT; CDR3 protein: CAWSLSGGRNEKLFF
clone size: .; V gene: TRBV7-2; CDR3 length: 12; J gene: TRBJ1-2; D gene: .; CDR3 DNA: TGTGCCAGCAGTTTTAACAGGGACGGCTACACCTTC; CDR3 protein: CASSFNRDGYTF
clone size: .; V gene: TRBV10-1; CDR3 length: 13; J gene: TRBJ1-5; D gene: .; CDR3 DNA: TGCGCCAGCAGTGCGACGGGGAATCAGCCCCAGCATTTT; CDR3 protein: CASSATGNQPQHF
clone size: .; V gene: TRBV19; CDR3 length: 15; J gene: TRBJ2-5; D gene: TRBD1; CDR3 DNA: TGTGCCAGTAGTATCGGGGACAGGGTGGAAGAGACCCAGTACTTC; CDR3 protein: CASSIGDRVEETQYF
clone size: .; V gene: TRBV6-5; CDR3 length: 14; J gene: TRBJ1-4; D gene: TRBD1; CDR3 DNA: TGTGCCAGCACCCAGGGACAGGGGTCGCAAAAACTGTTTTTT; CDR3 protein: CASTQGQGSQKLFF
clone size: .; V gene: TRBV7-9; CDR3 length: 15; J gene: TRBJ2-3; D gene: .; CDR3 DNA: TGTGCCGTTGAAAGAGGAGGGGCTAGCACAGATACGCAGTATTTT; CDR3 protein: CAVERGGASTDTQYF